This TCR beta chain was captured in a study of neurological immune-mediated disorders. Each CDR3 protein gets one entry after TCRdb re-called the 5' RACE reads with MiXCR. In the table there are 55,000 to 75,000 distinct CDR3 sequences, about 2.5% of which are singletons. This clonotype was seen at least ten times. Germline loops: CDR1 SNHLY, CDR2 FYNNEI. The V end lost 6 bases, the J end lost 6 bases, and 8 bases lay between the germline ends. The CDR3 sequence is 12 residues long. Sequencing used PBMCs. J is TRBJ2-2 and V is TRBV2, with D unclear. The source is a man aged 45-65 years with multiple sclerosis. This chain's CDR3 is CASRGTAGELFF. Written as DNA, the CDR3 is TGTGCCAGCAGGGGAACGGCCGGGGAGCTGTTTTTT.